This T cell receptor beta chain stems from a study of CD8 T cells in ankylosing spondylitis. Many counts were recorded for this clonotype. The antigen is undetermined. Each CDR3 protein is one row after TCRdb ran MiXCR on the 5' RACE reads. The sample consists of 180,000 or so distinct CDR3 sequences, 9.5% to 13% of them appearing once. Study findings and constraints: Characteristic of ankylosing spondylitis blood, it appeared, was a TCR beta motif comprising roughly 8 highly homologous variants. Earlier authors reported some of these motif variants in reactive arthritis synovial fluid and blood.

V was pared by 5 bases and J by 1 base, with 17 bases between. CDR3 length equals 16 residues. The chain is built from TRBV12-3 or TRBV12-4 and TRBJ1-1; TRBD1 might be the D (5 bases). The source of this sequence is a male donor with ankylosing spondylitis or in good health (not recorded which). What was sequenced was blood, either unsorted or a sorted T cell fraction (not recorded which). The CDR3 is CASSQRGGRANTEAFF. The CDR3 DNA is TGTGCCAGCAGTCAAAGAGGAGGCAGGGCGAACACTGAAGCTTTCTTT.